Listed below are T cell receptor beta chains from one sample, sequenced in a study of cytomegalovirus exposure and HLA in healthy donors. Using immunoSEQ multiplex PCR, the repertoire was profiled, and TCRdb retains in-frame clones only, with some absent. Of under 30,000 clones listed, about four fifths were seen once; the top ten hold 4% to 5.5%. Sample: PBMCs. Receptors originate from a male donor in good health and CMV-seronegative. Both conserved end residues are trimmed from each CDR3. Fields, in order: CDR3 protein, V gene, J gene, clone size, CDR3 length. Expanded clones are given a class, and other clones once, few, many or no size at all.

ASSPSGREQF	TRBV9	TRBJ2-1	-	10
ASSITRGQPQH	TRBV19	TRBJ1-5	-	11
ASSQASGQSLGTAYGYT	TRBV4-2	TRBJ1-2	-	17
ASSLGQGGTGELF	TRBV7-6	TRBJ2-2	-	13
ASSHQGNGYT	TRBV14	TRBJ1-2	-	10
ASSQEQAHLSYNEQF	TRBV14	TRBJ2-1	-	15
ASSEDGGGRTDTQY	TRBV6-1	TRBJ2-3	once	14
ASSLGDIFSNQPQH	TRBV5-5	TRBJ1-5	-	14
ASRTTEGDEQY	TRBV18	TRBJ2-7	-	11
ASSLYQGSHEQY	TRBV7-6	TRBJ2-7	-	12
ASSHAFAGGSETQY	TRBV4-3	TRBJ2-5	-	14
ASSYAGGIGDTQY	TRBV6-5	TRBJ2-3	-	13
ATSRDGGAGANVLT	TRBV15	TRBJ2-6	few	14
ASSLGQTYNSPLH	TRBV7-2	TRBJ1-6	-	13
ASSLQTSGTTYEQY	TRBV18	TRBJ2-7	-	14
ASSPPVTYEQY	TRBV28	-	-	11
ASSVGGAGGYEQF	TRBV9	TRBJ2-1	few	13
ASSLRSVTQYGNTEAF	TRBV7-6	TRBJ1-1	-	16
ASSLDVVASDNEQF	TRBV27	TRBJ2-1	once	14
ASSVAGTLTYEQY	TRBV9	TRBJ2-7	-	13
ASSESWTGLNSPLH	TRBV10-2	TRBJ1-6	-	14